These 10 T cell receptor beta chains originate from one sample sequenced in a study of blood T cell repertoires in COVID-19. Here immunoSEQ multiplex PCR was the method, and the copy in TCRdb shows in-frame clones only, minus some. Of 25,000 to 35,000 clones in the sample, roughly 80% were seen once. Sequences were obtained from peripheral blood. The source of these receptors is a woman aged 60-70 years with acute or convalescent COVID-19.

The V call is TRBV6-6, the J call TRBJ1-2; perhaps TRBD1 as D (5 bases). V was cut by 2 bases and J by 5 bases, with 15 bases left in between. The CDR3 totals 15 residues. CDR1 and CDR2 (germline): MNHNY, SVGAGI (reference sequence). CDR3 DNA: TGTGCCAGCAGTTACGAGGCCCCCCAGGGTTATGGCTACACCTTC. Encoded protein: CASSYEAPQGYGYTF.

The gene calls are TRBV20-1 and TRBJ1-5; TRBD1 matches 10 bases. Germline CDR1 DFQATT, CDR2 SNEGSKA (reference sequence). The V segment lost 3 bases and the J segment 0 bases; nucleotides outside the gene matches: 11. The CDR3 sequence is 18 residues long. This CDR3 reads CSASGRTGGYYSNQPQHF. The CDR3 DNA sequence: TGCAGTGCTAGTGGACGGACAGGGGGTTATTATAGCAATCAGCCCCAGCATTTT.

The CDR3 nucleotides are TGTGCCAGCAGCATTCGCGGTACGAACACCGGGGAGCTGTTTTTT. It encodes CASSIRGTNTGELFF. The V call is TRBV9, the J call TRBJ2-2; no clear D. This CDR3 has 15 amino acids. The V and J ends lost 4 bases and 0 bases respectively, with 10 bases between them. Looked up from germline, CDR1 is SGDLS and CDR2 is YYNGEE.

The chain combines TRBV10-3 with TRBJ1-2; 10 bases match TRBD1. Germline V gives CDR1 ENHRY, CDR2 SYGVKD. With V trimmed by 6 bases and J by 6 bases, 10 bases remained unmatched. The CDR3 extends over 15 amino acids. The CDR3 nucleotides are TGTGCCATCAGCTTCGGGGGACAGGGGATCCATGGCTACACCTTC. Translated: CAISFGGQGIHGYTF.

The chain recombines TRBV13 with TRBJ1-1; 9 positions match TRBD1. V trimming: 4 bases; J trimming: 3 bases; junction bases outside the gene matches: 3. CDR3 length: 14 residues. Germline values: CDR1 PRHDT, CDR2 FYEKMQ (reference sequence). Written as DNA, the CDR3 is TGTGCCAGCAGCTCGGGACAGGGCCACACTGAAGCTTTCTTT. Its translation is CASSSGQGHTEAFF.

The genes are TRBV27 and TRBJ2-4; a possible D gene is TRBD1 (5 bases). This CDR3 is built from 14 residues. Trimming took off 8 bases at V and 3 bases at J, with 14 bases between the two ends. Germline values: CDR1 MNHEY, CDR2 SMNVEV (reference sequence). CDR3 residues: CASGPGWDKNIQYF. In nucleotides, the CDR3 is TGTGCCAGCGGACCAGGGTGGGACAAAAACATTCAGTACTTC.

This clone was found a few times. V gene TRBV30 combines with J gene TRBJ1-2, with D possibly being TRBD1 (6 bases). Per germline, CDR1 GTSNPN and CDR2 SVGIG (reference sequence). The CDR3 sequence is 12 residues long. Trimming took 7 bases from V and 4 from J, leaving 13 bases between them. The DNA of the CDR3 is TGTGCCTACCTTCGGGACATCTATGGCTACACCTTC. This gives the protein CAYLRDIYGYTF.

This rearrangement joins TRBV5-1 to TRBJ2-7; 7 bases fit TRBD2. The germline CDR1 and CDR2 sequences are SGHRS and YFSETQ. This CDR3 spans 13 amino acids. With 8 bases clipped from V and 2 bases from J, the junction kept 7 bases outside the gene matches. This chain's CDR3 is CASRRGMTYEQYF. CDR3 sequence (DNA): TGCGCCAGTCGGCGGGGGATGACCTACGAGCAGTACTTC. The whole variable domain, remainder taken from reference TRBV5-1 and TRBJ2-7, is KAGVTQTPRYLIKTRGQQVTLSCSPISGHRSVSWYQQTPGQGLQFLFEYFSETQRNKGNFPGRFSGRQFSNSRSEMNVSTLELGDSALYLCASRRGMTYEQYFGPGTRLTVT.

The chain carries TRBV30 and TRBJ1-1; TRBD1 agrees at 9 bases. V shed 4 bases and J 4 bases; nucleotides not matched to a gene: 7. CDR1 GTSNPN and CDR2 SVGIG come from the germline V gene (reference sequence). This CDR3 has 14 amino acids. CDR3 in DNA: TGTGCCTGGACCACACAGGGGGCTGGCACTGAAGCTTTCTTT. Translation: CAWTTQGAGTEAFF.

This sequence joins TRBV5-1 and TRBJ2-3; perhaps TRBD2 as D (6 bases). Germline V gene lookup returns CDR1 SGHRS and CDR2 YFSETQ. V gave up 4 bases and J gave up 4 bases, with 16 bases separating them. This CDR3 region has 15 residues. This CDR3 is CASSPGTPLPDTQYF. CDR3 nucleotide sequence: TGCGCCAGCAGCCCCGGGACTCCCCTCCCAGATACGCAGTATTTT.